Below, 13 T cell receptor beta chains from the same sample are listed, as sequenced in a study of beta chain features in type 1 diabetes. Isolated RNA was reverse transcribed in full, so expressed TCRB transcripts were sequenced. Only in-frame clones appear in the TCRdb table, and some are missing; sequencing was by immunoSEQ multiplex PCR. The data show about 140,000 clones, 9.5% to 10% seen once. What was sequenced was central memory CD4+ T cells from blood. The receptors were sampled from a woman between 40 and 55 years old in good health.

This clone showed up just a few times. The V and J genes are TRBV14 and TRBJ2-4, with D possibly matching TRBD1 (6 bases). The CDR3 runs 14 residues. Germline V gene data show CDR1 as SGHDN and CDR2 as FVKESK. Trimming took 1 base from V and 9 from J, leaving 13 bases between them. The CDR3 nucleotides are TGTGCCAGCAGCCAAGCAGGGGCCAGGGGCATTCAGTACTTC. This codes for CASSQAGARGIQYF.

The V and J genes are TRBV13 and TRBJ2-3, with 8 positions matching TRBD2. This CDR3 spans 15 amino acids. Germline V gene data show CDR1 as PRHDT and CDR2 as FYEKMQ (reference sequence). With 1 base clipped from V and 0 bases from J, the junction kept 0 bases outside the gene matches. CDR3 loop: CASSLAGGSTDTQYF. The DNA of the CDR3 is TGTGCCAGCAGCTTAGCGGGGGGGAGCACAGATACGCAGTATTTT.

Note on this clone: The junction departs from the called germline gene at one end, perhaps through a read error. The V call is TRBV19, the J call TRBJ1-1; 7 bases agree with TRBD1. Germline assignment: CDR1 LNHDA and CDR2 SQIVND (reference sequence). The CDR3 loop spans 15 amino acids. CDR3 in DNA: TGTGCCAGTTGGGGAACAGGGGAAGCGAACGCTGAAGCTTTCTTT. Protein product: CASWGTGEANAEAFF.

This clone has just a few counts. The genes are TRBV4-1 and TRBJ1-4, with D possibly being TRBD1 (6 bases). Germline loops: CDR1 MGHRA, CDR2 YSYEKL. The ends were cut back, 0 bases at V and 10 bases at J, with 21 bases in the middle. This CDR3 spans 17 amino acids. The CDR3 region is CASSQEGSQGQVGKLFF. CDR3 in DNA: TGCGCCAGCAGCCAAGAAGGGAGCCAGGGGCAAGTTGGAAAACTGTTTTTT.

V is TRBV7-2 and J is TRBJ2-7; D is uncertain. The CDR3 has 12 amino acids. Germline lookup yields CDR1 SGHTA and CDR2 FQGNSA. Trimming shortened V by 6 bases and J by 2 bases, and 8 bases separated the two germline ends. The DNA of the CDR3 is TGTGCCAGCAGGTCTAGTACCTACGAGCAGTACTTC. Protein product: CASRSSTYEQYF.

The rearrangement uses TRBV6-1 and TRBJ2-1, with D possibly TRBD2 on 6 matching bases. Germline CDR1 is MNHNS and CDR2 is SASEGT. The germline V and J ends were trimmed by 7 bases and 9 bases, with 16 bases remaining between them. CDR3 size: 13 residues. As DNA, the CDR3 is TGTGCCAGCATTCCCGGGGGTAGAACTGAGCAGTTCTTC. Translation gives CASIPGGRTEQFF.

This chain uses TRBV27 with TRBJ2-2, with 10 bases matching TRBD2. J was trimmed by 7 bases and V by 3 bases; bases with no gene match: 5. CDR3 length: 15 residues. CDR1 MNHEY and CDR2 SMNVEV come from the germline V gene (reference sequence). The CDR3 DNA sequence: TGTGCCAGCAGTTTGGAAGCGGGGGGGGTCGGGGAGCTGTTTTTT. Translation gives CASSLEAGGVGELFF.

This clone has more than one count but fewer than ten. This sequence joins TRBV5-1 and TRBJ2-1, with D possibly TRBD1 on 6 matching bases. The CDR3 is 16 residues long. Germline V gene sequence: CDR1 SGHRS, CDR2 YFSETQ. V shed 7 bases and J shed 1 base, with 18 bases lying between them. The CDR3 sequence: CASSGMGAESYNEQFF. DNA for the CDR3: TGCGCCAGCTCCGGGATGGGGGCGGAATCCTACAATGAGCAGTTCTTC.

This clone has a handful of counts. The chain combines TRBV9 with TRBJ1-1, with 7 bases identical to TRBD1. The CDR3 spans 13 residues. Trimming at V came to 3 bases and at J to 3 bases, leaving 2 bases not matched to a gene. CDR1 is SGDLS, CDR2 YYNGEE, per germline. The CDR3 coding sequence is TGTGCCAGCAGCGCGACAGGGTACACTGAAGCTTTCTTT. It translates to CASSATGYTEAFF.

The CDR3 loop reads CASGRGRTEAFF. CDR3 DNA: TGTGCCAGCGGGAGGGGTAGGACTGAAGCTTTCTTT. The chain recombines TRBV6-6 with TRBJ1-1, with D perhaps matching TRBD1 (5 bases). The V gene lost 8 bases and the J gene lost 5 bases, with 12 bases spanning the gap. Germline CDR1 and CDR2: MNHNY and SVGAGI (reference sequence). There are 12 residues in the CDR3.

This clone came up many times. The chain is built from TRBV29-1 and TRBJ2-1; the match to TRBD2 covers 8 bases. This CDR3 is built from 15 residues. V shed 4 bases, J shed 7 bases, and the junction held 12 bases outside the gene matches. Germline V gives CDR1 SQVTM, CDR2 ANQGSEA. CDR3 sequence: CSVAVGGATGNEQFF. The CDR3 DNA is TGCAGCGTTGCAGTCGGGGGGGCCACAGGGAATGAGCAGTTCTTC.

This clone appeared a few times. The rearrangement joins TRBV10-3 to TRBJ1-3, with TRBD1 matching 7 bases. V lost 10 bases, J lost 1 base, and 10 bases stayed unmatched. Germline assignment: CDR1 ENHRY and CDR2 SYGVKD. This CDR3 has 15 residues. The CDR3 DNA is TGTGCCACCCTACCCACAGGGGCTTCTGGAAACACCATATATTTT. Amino acids: CATLPTGASGNTIYF.

The chain links TRBV7-2 to TRBJ2-5, with D hard to call. V lost 0 bases, J lost 0 bases, and 5 bases lay in between. Per the germline V gene, CDR1 is SGHTA and CDR2 is FQGNSA. The CDR3 loop spans 14 amino acids. The CDR3 loop reads CASSLAFDQETQYF. The CDR3 bases are TGTGCCAGCAGCTTAGCGTTCGACCAAGAGACCCAGTACTTC.